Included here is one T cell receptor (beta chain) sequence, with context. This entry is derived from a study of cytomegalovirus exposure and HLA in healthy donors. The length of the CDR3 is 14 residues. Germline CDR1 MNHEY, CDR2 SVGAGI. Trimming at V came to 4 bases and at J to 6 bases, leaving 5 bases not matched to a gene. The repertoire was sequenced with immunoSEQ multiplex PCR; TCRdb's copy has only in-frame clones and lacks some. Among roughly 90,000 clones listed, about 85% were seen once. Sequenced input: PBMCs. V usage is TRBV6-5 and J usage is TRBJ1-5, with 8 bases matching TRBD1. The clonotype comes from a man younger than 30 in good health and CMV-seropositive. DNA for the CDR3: TGTGCCAGCAGTTGGACAGGGTATCGTCAGCCCCAGCATTTT. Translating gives CASSWTGYRQPQHF.